This T cell receptor (beta chain) originates from a study of blood T cell repertoires in COVID-19. About the research overall: The origin of the acute and convalescent COVID-19 samples was the United States, Italy and Spain.

Germline CDR1 KGHDR, CDR2 SFDVKD. Trimming at V came to 5 bases and at J to 9 bases, leaving 17 bases not matched to a gene. The CDR3 length is 17 residues. Assay: immunoSEQ multiplex PCR; the TCRdb copy retains only in-frame clones and omits some. There are roughly 300,000 clones in the sample; roughly 85% occur only once, and 10% to 15% lies in the top ten. The V call is TRBV24-1, the J call TRBJ2-1, with 8 bases fitting TRBD2. Sequencing was carried out using peripheral blood. This receptor was taken from a human donor in a cohort sampled during active COVID-19. The DNA for the CDR3 is TGTGCCACCAGTGGGGTGGGAGGAGCGGGAGAGTTCGGTGAGCAGTTCTTC. Translated, it gives CATSGVGGAGEFGEQFF.